This T cell receptor beta chain is from a study of cytomegalovirus exposure and HLA in healthy donors. Study-wide findings and caveats: Per published reports, the classifier diagnosed cytomegalovirus status with high specificity and sensitivity.

While the first cohort had around 700 subjects, the donors belonged to the separate validation cohort of about 110 subjects. TCRdb's table, derived via immunoSEQ multiplex PCR, lists solely in-frame clones and lacks some. The sample lists some 130,000 clones; 70% to 85% were seen once. Regarding this clone: Its antigen is unidentified.

This CDR3 comprises 13 residues. The V gene's germline CDR1 is SQVTM and CDR2 ANQGSEA. The ends lost 1 base at V and 6 bases at J; junction bases unmatched: 2. Material for sequencing was PBMCs. The clonotype was recovered from a man aged 25-45 years in good health and CMV-seropositive. The chain couples TRBV29-1 to TRBJ1-2; 10 nucleotides align to TRBD1. The CDR3 DNA reads as TGCAGCGTTGAAGGGGGGACAGGGGATGGCTACACCTTC. Protein sequence: CSVEGGTGDGYTF.